Listed below are T cell receptor beta chains from one sample, sequenced in a study of T cell repertoires in ileal Crohn's disease. Repertoires were generated with immunoSEQ multiplex PCR, while TCRdb's copy carries only in-frame clones and drops some. The profile covers about 8,200 clones, with around 74% appearing a single time and roughly 8.9% taken by the ten largest. Specimen: ileal tissue. The receptor set was obtained from an adult with Crohn's disease. Both conserved end residues are trimmed from each CDR3. Size is omitted from some rows. Given values are once, few, many or a class for expanded clones.

TRBJ2-5 | TRBV28 | NA | ASRIGTSAETQY
TRBJ2-2 | TRBV28 | large | ASRLGDSFVGELF
TRBJ2-7 | TRBV6-1 | NA | ASSGLAGGLRTYEQY
TRBJ2-1 | TRBV2 | NA | ASSKGQSSYNEQF
TRBJ1-2 | TRBV30 | few | AVRRINYGYT
TRBJ2-5 | TRBV7-2 | NA | ASSSMGRGLGETQY
TRBJ2-7 | TRBV6-5 | NA | ASSYDRGNEQY
TRBJ1-5 | TRBV28 | few | ASRRVGVSQPQH
TRBJ1-2 | TRBV11-2 | NA | ASSANTGLRGYT
TRBJ1-5 | TRBV29-1 | NA | SVDVGGGQPQH
TRBJ2-1 | TRBV13 | NA | ASSLVAGGFNEQF
TRBJ2-7 | TRBV14 | few | ASSQSLGREQY
TRBJ1-5 | TRBV19 | NA | ASSYGEGPQH
TRBJ2-5 | TRBV5-6 | NA | ASSLAPGGSGQTQY
TRBJ1-6 | TRBV4-2 | NA | ASSRDSLSPLH
TRBJ1-6 | TRBV7-9 | NA | ASSLGSGSSPLH
TRBJ2-3 | TRBV29-1 | NA | SVSRGRGGTDTQY
TRBJ1-5 | TRBV5-1 | NA | ASSPDSNQPQH
TRBJ2-7 | TRBV4-1 | NA | ASSQGLRADDEQY
TRBJ1-2 | TRBV29-1 | few | SVGGRQRVNYGYT
TRBJ2-1 | TRBV2 | NA | ASRERSSYNEQF
TRBJ1-2 | TRBV11-2 | few | ASSPMAAGYGYT
TRBJ1-1 | TRBV5-1 | few | ASSLTEYTEAF
TRBJ2-7 | TRBV19 | NA | ASRYRDTGTGPYEQY
TRBJ1-6 | TRBV4-3 | NA | ASSQDRDRENSPLH
TRBJ1-6 | TRBV2 | few | ASGGGLGNSPLH
TRBJ1-5 | TRBV5-6 | NA | ASSPRGNQPQH
TRBJ2-1 | TRBV5-1 | NA | ASSQDRGPYLPLDNEQF
TRBJ2-5 | TRBV9 | once | ASSVAVGAAETQY
TRBJ2-5 | TRBV7-2 | NA | ASSLFGAGGQETQY
TRBJ2-1 | TRBV4-1 | NA | ASSRQQAQRGWF
TRBJ2-3 | TRBV5-1 | once | ASSLEGARRERQY
TRBJ2-1 | TRBV10-2 | NA | ASSESRVEQF
TRBJ1-1 | TRBV30 | NA | AWRTALNTEAF
TRBJ1-2 | TRBV19 | NA | ASSAISGFDNYGYT
TRBJ2-3 | TRBV9 | NA | ASSPSPTDTQY
TRBJ1-1 | TRBV5-1 | once | ASSSGTGMNTEAF
TRBJ2-1 | TRBV5-4 | NA | ASSRTSGGSYNEQF
TRBJ1-5 | TRBV6-1 | NA | ARPVLGVPQH
TRBJ1-2 | TRBV5-1 | NA | ASSLGTTGIYGYT
TRBJ1-5 | TRBV7-2 | NA | ASSLRGNQPQH
TRBJ1-2 | TRBV7-8 | NA | ASRLIQGPQPYGYT